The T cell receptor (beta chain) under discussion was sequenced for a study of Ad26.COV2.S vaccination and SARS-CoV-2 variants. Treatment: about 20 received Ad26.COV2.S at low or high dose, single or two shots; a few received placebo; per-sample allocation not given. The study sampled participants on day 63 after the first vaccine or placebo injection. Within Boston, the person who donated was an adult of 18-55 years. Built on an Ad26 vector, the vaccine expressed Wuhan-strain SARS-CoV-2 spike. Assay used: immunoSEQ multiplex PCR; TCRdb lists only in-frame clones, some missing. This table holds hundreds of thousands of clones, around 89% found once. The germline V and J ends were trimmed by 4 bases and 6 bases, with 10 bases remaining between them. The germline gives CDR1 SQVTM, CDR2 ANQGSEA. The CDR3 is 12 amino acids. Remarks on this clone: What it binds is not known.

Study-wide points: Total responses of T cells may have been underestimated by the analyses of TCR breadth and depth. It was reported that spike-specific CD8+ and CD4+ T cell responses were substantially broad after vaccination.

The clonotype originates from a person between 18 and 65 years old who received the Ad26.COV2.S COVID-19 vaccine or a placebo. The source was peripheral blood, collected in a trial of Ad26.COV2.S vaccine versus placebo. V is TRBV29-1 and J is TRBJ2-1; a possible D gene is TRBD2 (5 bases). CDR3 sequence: CSVGDYLNEQFF. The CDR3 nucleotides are TGCAGCGTTGGCGACTACCTCAATGAGCAGTTCTTC.